These 6 T cell receptor beta chains came from one sample sequenced in a study of T cells after yellow fever vaccination (dated by TCRdb to between 2018 and 2021). Libraries were prepared through 5' RACE. Sequencing used an Illumina NovaSeq 6000. TCRdb's own reprocessing of the public reads used fastp at Q25 and MiXCR and kept productive beta chains. All rows with the same CDR3 protein become a single entry with the most common DNA and genes. This sample is represented by 45,000 to 75,000 distinct CDR3 sequences; around 5.4% of them were singletons. Of the sample, about a third is held by the ten largest clones. The label giving this sample's treatment or condition can be read as: live attenuated yellow fever vaccine strain. Specimen: PBMCs, either bulk or a sorted T-cell subset (CD4+, CD8+, memory, or dextramer-sorted; not recorded which), collected on the day of the yellow fever booster vaccination. These receptors were collected from a man between 18 and 35 years old who received the YFV17D yellow fever vaccine.

This chain links TRBV19 with TRBJ1-2; no reliable D call. The CDR3 length is 13 residues. Germline V gene data show CDR1 as LNHDA and CDR2 as SQIVND (reference sequence). V lost 2 bases and J 6 bases, leaving 10 bases between the germline ends. CDR3 amino acids: CASSINVHHGYTF. The CDR3 bases are TGTGCCAGTAGTATAAACGTACACCATGGCTACACCTTC.

This clonotype occurred many times. The CDR3, as DNA: TGTGCCAGCAGTTACTCGAGCTCCTACGAGCAGTACGTC. It translates to CASSYSSSYEQYV. The chain is built from TRBV6-6 and TRBJ2-7; D uncertain. The germline V gene encodes CDR1 MNHNY and CDR2 SVGAGI (reference sequence). V lost 0 bases to trimming and J lost 0 bases, with 3 bases between them. The CDR3 runs to 13 residues.

In its sample, this clonotype was seen many times. The chain combines TRBV20-1 with TRBJ2-5; TRBD2 matches at 7 bases. V shed 0 bases and J 7 bases; nucleotides not matched to a gene: 14. The germline V gene encodes CDR1 DFQATT and CDR2 SNEGSKA (reference sequence). This CDR3 is built from 16 residues. This chain's CDR3 is CSARDLGLADRLTQYF. CDR3 nucleotide sequence: TGCAGTGCTAGAGATCTTGGGCTAGCGGACCGGTTGACCCAGTACTTC.

The rearrangement uses TRBV6-5 and TRBJ1-1; no clear D. The CDR3 is 14 residues long. V was clipped by 4 bases and J by 1 base, with 10 bases between them. Germline CDR1 reads MNHEY; CDR2 reads SVGAGI. CDR3 amino acids: CASSWSGTNTEAFF. The CDR3 DNA is TGTGCCAGCAGTTGGTCGGGCACGAACACTGAAGCTTTCTTT.

The table lists this clonotype with many counts. This sequence joins TRBV29-1 and TRBJ2-1, with D unresolved. Germline-derived CDR1 and CDR2 are SQVTM and ANQGSEA. Trimming shortened V by 2 bases and J by 5 bases, and 10 bases separated the two germline ends. The CDR3 runs to 13 residues. The CDR3 nucleotides are TGCAGCGTTGAACTTCCCAACGACAATGAGCAGTTCTTC. Translated, it gives CSVELPNDNEQFF.

This clonotype came up a few times. The rearrangement uses TRBV24-1 and TRBJ2-3, with D maybe TRBD1 (6 bases). Germline V gene data show CDR1 as KGHDR and CDR2 as SFDVKD. Trimming pared 0 bases from V and 4 bases from J, leaving 13 bases between. The CDR3 runs to 16 residues. CDR3 DNA sequence: TGTGCCACCAGTGATTTGAGGGACACCTTCGCAGATACGCAGTATTTT. It yields the protein CATSDLRDTFADTQYF.